This T cell receptor (beta chain) was retrieved from a study of beta chain features in type 1 diabetes. V lost 6 bases, J lost 0 bases, and 10 bases lay in between. Per the germline V gene, CDR1 is SEHNR and CDR2 is FQNEAQ (reference sequence). The CDR3 sequence is 14 residues long. Study-wide results and limits: The question left open here concerned HLA type influencing TCRB rearrangement. Compared with healthy donors, patients appeared to share more similar naive, central memory and regulatory TCRB repertoires. PCR might favor shorter templates, equally in patients and controls. Cells with high TCR expression could be over-represented by cDNA sequencing.

The table lists this clone with many counts. What it binds is unknown. The investigators reverse transcribed all of the isolated RNA, so they sequenced expressed TCRB transcripts. Here immunoSEQ multiplex PCR was the method, and the copy in TCRdb shows in-frame clones only, minus some. This sample yields about 290,000 clones, of which around 7.3% are seen a single time; more than 0.9% belongs to the top ten. V and J are TRBV7-9 and TRBJ2-3; D is undetermined. The specimen sequenced was central memory CD4+ T cells from blood. The origin of this receptor is a young woman in good health. This CDR3 reads CASSPMYSTDTQYF. Here the CDR3 DNA reads TGTGCCAGCAGTCCAATGTATAGCACAGATACGCAGTATTTT.